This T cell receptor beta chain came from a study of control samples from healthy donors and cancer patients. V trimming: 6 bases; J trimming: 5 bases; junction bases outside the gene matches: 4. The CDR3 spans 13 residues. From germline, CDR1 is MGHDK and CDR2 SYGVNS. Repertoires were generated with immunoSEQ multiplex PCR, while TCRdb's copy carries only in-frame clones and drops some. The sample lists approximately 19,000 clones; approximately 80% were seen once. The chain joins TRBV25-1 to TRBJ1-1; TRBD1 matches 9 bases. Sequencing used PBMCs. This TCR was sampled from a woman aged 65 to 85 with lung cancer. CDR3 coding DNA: TGTGCCAGCAGGGGACAGGGTGTGACTGAAGCTTTCTTT. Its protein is CASRGQGVTEAFF.